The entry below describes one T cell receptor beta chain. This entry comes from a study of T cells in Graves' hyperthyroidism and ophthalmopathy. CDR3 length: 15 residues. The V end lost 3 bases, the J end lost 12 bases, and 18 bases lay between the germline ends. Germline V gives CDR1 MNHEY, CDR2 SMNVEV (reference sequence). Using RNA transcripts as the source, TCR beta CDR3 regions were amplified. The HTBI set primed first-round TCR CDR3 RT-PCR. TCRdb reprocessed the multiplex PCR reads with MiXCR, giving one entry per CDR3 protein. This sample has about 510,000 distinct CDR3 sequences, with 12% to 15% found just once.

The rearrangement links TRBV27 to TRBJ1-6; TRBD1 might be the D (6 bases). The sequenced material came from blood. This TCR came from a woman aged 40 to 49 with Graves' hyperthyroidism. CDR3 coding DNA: TGTGCCAGCAGTTTTTCACCGGGGGCCCCAGGACCCCTCCACTTT. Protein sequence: CASSFSPGAPGPLHF.